This T cell receptor (beta chain) was observed in a study of tissue T cells after allogeneic stem cell transplantation. Turning to the study itself: CD3+ T cells were flow-sorted when enough cells; otherwise DNA extracted directly.

This clone was recorded once. Trimming took 6 bases from V and 1 from J, leaving 18 bases between them. The CDR3 loop spans 16 amino acids. Per germline, CDR1 SEHNR and CDR2 FQNEAQ (reference sequence). The data were produced by immunoSEQ multiplex PCR, yet TCRdb's version contains in-frame clones alone and is incomplete. Of about 26,000 clones listed, about 90% are singletons. Sequenced here: blood, sampled before transplantation. The V gene is TRBV7-9, the J gene TRBJ1-2; no reliable D call. This TCR derives from a male donor aged 60 or over who later had graft-versus-host disease after an allogeneic stem cell transplant. CDR3 loop: CASRPHGVAFNYGYTF. The CDR3 coding sequence is TGTGCCAGCAGACCCCACGGGGTTGCCTTTAACTATGGCTACACCTTC.